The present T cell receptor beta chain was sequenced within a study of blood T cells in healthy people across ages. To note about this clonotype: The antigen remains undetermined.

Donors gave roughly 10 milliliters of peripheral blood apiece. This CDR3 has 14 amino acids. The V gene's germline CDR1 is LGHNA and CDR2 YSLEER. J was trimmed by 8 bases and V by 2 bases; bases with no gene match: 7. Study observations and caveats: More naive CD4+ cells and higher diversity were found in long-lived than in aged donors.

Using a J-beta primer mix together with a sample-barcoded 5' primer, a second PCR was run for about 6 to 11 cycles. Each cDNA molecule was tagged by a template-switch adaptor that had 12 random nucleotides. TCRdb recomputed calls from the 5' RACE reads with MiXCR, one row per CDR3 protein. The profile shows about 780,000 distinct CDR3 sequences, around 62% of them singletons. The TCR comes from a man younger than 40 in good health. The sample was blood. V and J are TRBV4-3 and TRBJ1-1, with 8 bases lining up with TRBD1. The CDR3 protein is CASSQRTGLGEAFF. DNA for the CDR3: TGCGCCAGCAGCCAAAGGACAGGGTTAGGGGAAGCTTTCTTT.